This TCR beta chain was sequenced for a study of CD8+ T cells in alopecia areata (dated 2018 in TCRdb). General notes on the study: Treated patients were enrolled in an open-label pilot trial of oral tofacitinib at 5 to 10 mg twice daily for moderate-to-severe alopecia areata. TCRbeta CDR3 regions were amplified by immunoSEQ multiplex PCR with 35 Vbeta forward and 13 Jbeta reverse primers. Scalp tissue and sorted CD4+ and CD8+ peripheral blood T cells from patchy and totalis/universalis alopecia areata patients and from healthy controls were covered by human TCRbeta sequencing. In both human patients and the C3H/HeJ mouse model, the study applied high-throughput TCRbeta sequencing to look at T cell clonal expansion in alopecia areata. Patients stayed on tofacitinib for 6 to 18 months and then had 6 months of follow-up off drug so that delayed response and recurrence could be assessed. Biopsies were taken from tofacitinib-treated patients at baseline and again at 4 and 24 weeks into treatment, and several of those patients also had a later scalp biopsy. RNA was extracted with the PAXgene miRNA kit for fixed scalp, the miRNeasy kit for PBMCs, and the RNeasy kit for mouse skin. Scalp clonality was compared among normal scalp (n=4), patchy alopecia areata scalp (n=8), and alopecia totalis/universalis scalp (n=8). For the treated patients, the SALT score, which quantifies what percentage of scalp surface area is affected, served as the measure of disease severity.

The study at large found these results: Shared TCR sequences between patients were less evident than in mice, which may be partly attributable to HLA diversity in the patient population. Lesional scalp, especially in alopecia totalis/universalis, showed higher clonality and more expanded CD8+ clones than normal scalp, suggesting antigenic drive. The treated cohort was small, with a single nonresponder, so links between baseline CD8+ expansion and response need larger studies. During tofacitinib treatment, many expanded lesional clones remained in scalp and blood, and this persistence may partly explain relapse after treatment is stopped. Unlike mouse skin, where gammadelta T cells dominate, normal human skin contains resident alphabeta T cells that get sequenced too, which complicates analysis of the scalp TCR repertoire. Tofacitinib significantly lowered scalp clonality and the number of expanded CD8+ clones among the top 100 scalp clones.

Comment on this clone: Its antigen is currently not known. Qualities for individual bases were not recorded, and no much larger clone is one base off. Other DNA sequences in the sample encode the same CDR3.

The germline V gene (reference sequence) yields MNHEY for CDR1 and SMNVEV for CDR2. The CDR3 has 13 amino acids, counting the end cysteine and phenylalanine. Of the read, only the CDR3 DNA is kept; its 39 bases are in frame from base 1. At the junction V is shortened by 3 bases and J by 5 bases, with 11 bases in between. To prepare the library, the immunoSEQ multiplex PCR assay was applied. To provide template for TCR sequencing, every sample had RNA extracted and reverse transcribed into cDNA. First-strand cDNA was synthesized with SuperScript III using a 2:1 mix of oligo-dT and random hexamers. A synthetic immune receptor repertoire was used to gauge amplification bias, and whatever bias remained was removed computationally. Turning to the authors' computational methods: Raw reads were preprocessed to remove errors, and CDR3 was defined by IMGT conventions from the conserved cysteine to phenylalanine. To get clonality, Shannon entropy was normalized by log2 of the number of productive unique TCRs and the result was subtracted from 1. Scalp TCRbeta sequences were cross-referenced with sorted blood CD4 and CD8 repertoires so that the CD4 or CD8 identity of scalp clones could be inferred. TCRdb limited this immuneACCESS table to in-frame rearrangements with V and J called. A share of clones is missing; checked studies link under half to unresolved V genes, and the rest is unexplained. D and trimming come from the DNA, and the V and J calls and clone size come from that table. Recorded for this sample are about 76,000 clones; around 61% of them occurred a single time. The ten largest clones add up to 23% of the sample.

The time point label for this specimen denotes: about 25 weeks on oral tofacitinib. The label giving this sample's treatment or condition can be read as: oral pan-JAK inhibitor, 5-10 mg twice daily. Lesional scalp punch biopsies and peripheral blood were collected from alopecia areata patients. After PBMCs were isolated by density centrifugation and stained for CD3, CD4 and CD8, a FACSAria was used to sort CD4+ and CD8+ T cells. The chain joins TRBV27 to TRBJ2-7; the best D guess is TRBD2, with 5 bases matching. Sequencing was performed on CD8+ T cells sorted from blood, taken at week 24, from a patient treated with tofacitinib. This clonotype was sampled from a human donor with alopecia areata. CDR3 reads: CASSLASSHEQYF. The DNA reads TGTGCCAGCAGTTTGGCTAGCTCGCACGAGCAGTACTTC.